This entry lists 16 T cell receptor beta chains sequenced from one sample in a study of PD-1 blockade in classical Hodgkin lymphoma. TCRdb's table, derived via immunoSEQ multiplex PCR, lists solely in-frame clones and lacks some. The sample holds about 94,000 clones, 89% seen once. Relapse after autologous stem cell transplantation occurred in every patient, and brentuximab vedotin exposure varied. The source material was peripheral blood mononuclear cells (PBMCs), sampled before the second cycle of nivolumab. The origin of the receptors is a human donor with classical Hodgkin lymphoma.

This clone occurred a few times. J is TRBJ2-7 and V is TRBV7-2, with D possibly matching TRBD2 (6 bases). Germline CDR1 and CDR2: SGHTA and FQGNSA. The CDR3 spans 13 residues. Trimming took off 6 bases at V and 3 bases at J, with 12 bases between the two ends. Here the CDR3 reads CASRPEGDYEQYF. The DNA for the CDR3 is TGTGCCAGCAGGCCGGAGGGAGACTACGAGCAGTACTTC.

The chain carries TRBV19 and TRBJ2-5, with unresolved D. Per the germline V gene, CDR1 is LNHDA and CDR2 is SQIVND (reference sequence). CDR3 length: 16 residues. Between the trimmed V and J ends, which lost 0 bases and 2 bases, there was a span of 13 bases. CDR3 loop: CASSIDLWSLQETQYF. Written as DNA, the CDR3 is TGTGCCAGTAGTATAGATTTATGGAGCCTACAAGAGACCCAGTACTTC.

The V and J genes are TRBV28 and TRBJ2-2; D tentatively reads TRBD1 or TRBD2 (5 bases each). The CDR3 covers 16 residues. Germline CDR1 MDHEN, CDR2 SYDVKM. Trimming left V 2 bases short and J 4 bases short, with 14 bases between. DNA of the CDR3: TGTGCCAGCAGTTTAATCGGGGACCTTCCCACCGGGGAGCTGTTTTTT. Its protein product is CASSLIGDLPTGELFF.

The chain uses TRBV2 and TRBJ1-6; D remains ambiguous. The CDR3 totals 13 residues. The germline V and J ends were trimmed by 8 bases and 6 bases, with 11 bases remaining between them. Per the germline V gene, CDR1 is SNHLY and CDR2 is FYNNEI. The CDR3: CASGIMGNSPLHF. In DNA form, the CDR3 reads TGTGCCAGCGGGATAATGGGTAATTCACCCCTCCACTTT. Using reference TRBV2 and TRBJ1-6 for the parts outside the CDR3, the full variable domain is EPEVTQTPSHQVTQMGQEVILRCVPISNHLYFYWYRQILGQKVEFLVSFYNNEISEKSEIFDDQFSVERPDGSNFTLKIRSTKLEDSAMYFCASGIMGNSPLHFGNGTRLTVT.

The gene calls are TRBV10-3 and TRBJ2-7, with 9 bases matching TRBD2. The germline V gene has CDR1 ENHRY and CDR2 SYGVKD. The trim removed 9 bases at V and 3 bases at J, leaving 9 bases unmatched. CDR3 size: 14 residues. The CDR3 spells CAIKRLADSYEQYF. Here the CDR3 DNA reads TGTGCCATTAAAAGACTAGCGGACAGCTACGAGCAGTACTTC.

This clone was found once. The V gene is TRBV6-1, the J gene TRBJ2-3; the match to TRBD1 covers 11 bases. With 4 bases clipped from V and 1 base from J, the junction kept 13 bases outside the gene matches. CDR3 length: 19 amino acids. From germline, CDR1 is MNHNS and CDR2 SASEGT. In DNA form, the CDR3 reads TGTGCCAGCAGTGCGGGGACAGGGGGAGGGAAGGTTCGCACAGATACGCAGTATTTT. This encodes CASSAGTGGGKVRTDTQYF.

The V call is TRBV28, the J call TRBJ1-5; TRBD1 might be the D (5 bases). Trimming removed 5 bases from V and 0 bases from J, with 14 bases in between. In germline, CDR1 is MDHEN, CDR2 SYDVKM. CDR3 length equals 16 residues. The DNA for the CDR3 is TGTGCCAGCAGTCCAGACAGATCCTTTAGCAATCAGCCCCAGCATTTT. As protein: CASSPDRSFSNQPQHF.

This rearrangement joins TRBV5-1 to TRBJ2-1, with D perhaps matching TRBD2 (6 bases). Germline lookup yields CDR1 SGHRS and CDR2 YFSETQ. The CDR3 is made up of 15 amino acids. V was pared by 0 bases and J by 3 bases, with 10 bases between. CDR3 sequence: CASSLGGGDYNEQFF. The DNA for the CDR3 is TGCGCCAGCAGCTTGGGGGGCGGGGACTACAATGAGCAGTTCTTC. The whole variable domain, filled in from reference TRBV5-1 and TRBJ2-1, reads KAGVTQTPRYLIKTRGQQVTLSCSPISGHRSVSWYQQTPGQGLQFLFEYFSETQRNKGNFPGRFSGRQFSNSRSEMNVSTLELGDSALYLCASSLGGGDYNEQFFGPGTRLTVL.

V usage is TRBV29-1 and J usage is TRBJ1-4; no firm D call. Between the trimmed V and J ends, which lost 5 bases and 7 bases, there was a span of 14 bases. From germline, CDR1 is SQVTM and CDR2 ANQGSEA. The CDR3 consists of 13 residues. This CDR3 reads CSVLITVGEKLFF. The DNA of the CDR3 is TGCAGCGTTCTGATAACGGTCGGTGAAAAACTGTTTTTT.

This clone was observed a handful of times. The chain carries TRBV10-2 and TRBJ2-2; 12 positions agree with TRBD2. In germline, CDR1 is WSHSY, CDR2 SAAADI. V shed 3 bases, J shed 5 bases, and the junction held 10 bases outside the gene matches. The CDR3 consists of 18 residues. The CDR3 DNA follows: TGCGCCAGCAGTGAACTAGCGGGAGGCGACTGGGATACCGGGGAGCTGTTTTTT. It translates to CASSELAGGDWDTGELFF.

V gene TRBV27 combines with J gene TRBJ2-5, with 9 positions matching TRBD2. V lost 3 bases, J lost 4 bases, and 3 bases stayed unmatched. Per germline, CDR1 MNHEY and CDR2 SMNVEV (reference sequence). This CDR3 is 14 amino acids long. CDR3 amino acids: CASSLLAGRETQYF. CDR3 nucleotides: TGTGCCAGCAGTTTGCTAGCGGGGAGAGAGACCCAGTACTTC.

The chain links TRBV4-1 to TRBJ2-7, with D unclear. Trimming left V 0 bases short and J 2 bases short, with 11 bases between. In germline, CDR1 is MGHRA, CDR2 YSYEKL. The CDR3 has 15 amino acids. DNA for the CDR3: TGCGCCAGCAGCCAAGATTGGACGCCTGCCTACGAGCAGTACTTC. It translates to CASSQDWTPAYEQYF.

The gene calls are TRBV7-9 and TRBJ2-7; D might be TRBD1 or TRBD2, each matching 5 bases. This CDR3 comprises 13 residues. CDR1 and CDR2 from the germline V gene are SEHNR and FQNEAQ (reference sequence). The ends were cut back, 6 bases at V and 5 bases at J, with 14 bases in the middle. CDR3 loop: CASRVAGDHEQYF. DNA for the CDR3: TGTGCCAGCAGAGTTGCTGGGGACCACGAGCAGTACTTC.

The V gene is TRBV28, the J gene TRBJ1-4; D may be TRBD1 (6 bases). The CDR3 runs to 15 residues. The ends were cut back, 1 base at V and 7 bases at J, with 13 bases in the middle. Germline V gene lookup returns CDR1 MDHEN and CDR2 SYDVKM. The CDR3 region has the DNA TGTGCCAGCAGTTTATCAGGGGTTACGAGTGAAAAACTGTTTTTT. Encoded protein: CASSLSGVTSEKLFF.

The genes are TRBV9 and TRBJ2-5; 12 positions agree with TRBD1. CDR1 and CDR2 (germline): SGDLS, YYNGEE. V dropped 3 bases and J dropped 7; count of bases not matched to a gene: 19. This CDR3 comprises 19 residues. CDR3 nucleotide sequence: TGTGCCAGCAGCGGCCTGGGACAGGGGGCGAACCATCCTCCGGGGACCCAGTACTTC. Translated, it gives CASSGLGQGANHPPGTQYF.

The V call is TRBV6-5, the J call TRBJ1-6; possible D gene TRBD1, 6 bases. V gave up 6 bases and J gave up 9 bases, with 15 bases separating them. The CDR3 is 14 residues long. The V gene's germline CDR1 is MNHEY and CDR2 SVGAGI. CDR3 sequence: CASRPTGPGSPLHF. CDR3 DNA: TGTGCCAGCAGACCCACAGGGCCCGGTTCACCCCTCCACTTT.